This T cell receptor beta chain was sequenced in a study of T cell repertoires in cytomegalovirus infection. Study-wide context: Matching HLA type, along with CMV infection, was indicated by public TCR beta signatures.

In TCRdb, the reads were re-called with MiXCR into one record per CDR3 protein. The data hold about 60,000 distinct CDR3 sequences, with 25% to 40% observed a single time. This CDR3 is 15 amino acids long. Germline V lookup: CDR1 SQVTM, CDR2 ANQGSEA. V lost 4 bases to trimming and J lost 5 bases; unmatched junction nucleotides: 7. General study results and limits: CMV carriers with the relevant HLA were identified by cumulative public TCR beta family frequency. Ex vivo responses were dominated by HLA-C-restricted CMV-specific TCR beta clonotypes.

This clonotype was seen only a few times. Its antigen is as yet unknown. This sequence joins TRBV29-1 and TRBJ2-5; 13 nucleotides align to TRBD2. The sequence was obtained from a human donor in good health (CMV status not recorded). Some clones in this sample may be carry-over from other donors' samples. Material for sequencing was PBMCs, sequenced either directly or after in vitro stimulation (not recorded which). The CDR3 DNA reads as TGCAGCGTTGCACTAGCGGGGGGGCCGATGGAGACCCAGTACTTC. Translation gives CSVALAGGPMETQYF.